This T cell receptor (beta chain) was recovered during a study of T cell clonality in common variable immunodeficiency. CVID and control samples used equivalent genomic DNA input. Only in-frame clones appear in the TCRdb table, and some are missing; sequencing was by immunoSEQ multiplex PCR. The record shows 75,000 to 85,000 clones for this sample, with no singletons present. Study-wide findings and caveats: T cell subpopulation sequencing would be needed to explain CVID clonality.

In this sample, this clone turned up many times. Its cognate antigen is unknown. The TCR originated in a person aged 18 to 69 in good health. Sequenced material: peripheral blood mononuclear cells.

The CDR3 bases that were read are TGTGCCAGCAGCCAACTAGCGGGAGGCTACAATGAG. It is translated as CASSQLAGGYNE. The CDR3, in full, reads CASSQLAGGYNEQFF. The J gene is TRBJ2-1, the V gene TRBV16; 11 bases fit TRBD2. The read terminates 3 residues before the CDR3 end, so the remaining end is supplied by the germline J gene. CDR3 length equals 15 residues. Trimming took 2 bases from V and 3 from J; bases not matched to a gene: 0. Per the germline V gene, CDR1 is KGHSY and CDR2 is FQNENV.